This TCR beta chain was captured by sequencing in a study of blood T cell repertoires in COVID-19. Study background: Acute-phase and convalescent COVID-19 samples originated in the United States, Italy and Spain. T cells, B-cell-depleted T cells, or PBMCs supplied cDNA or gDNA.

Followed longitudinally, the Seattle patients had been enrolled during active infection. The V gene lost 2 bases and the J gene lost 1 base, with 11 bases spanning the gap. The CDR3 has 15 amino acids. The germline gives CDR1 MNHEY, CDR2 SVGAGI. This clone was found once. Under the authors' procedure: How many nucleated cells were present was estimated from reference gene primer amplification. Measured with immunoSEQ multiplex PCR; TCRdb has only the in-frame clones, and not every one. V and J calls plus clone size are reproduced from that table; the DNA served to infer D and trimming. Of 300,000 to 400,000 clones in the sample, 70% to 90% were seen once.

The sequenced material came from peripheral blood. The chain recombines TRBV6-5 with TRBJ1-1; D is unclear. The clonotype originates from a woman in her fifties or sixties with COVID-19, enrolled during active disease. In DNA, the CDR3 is TGTGCCAGCAGTTACCACCTTTCCGGGAACACTGAAGCTTTCTTT. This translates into CASSYHLSGNTEAFF.